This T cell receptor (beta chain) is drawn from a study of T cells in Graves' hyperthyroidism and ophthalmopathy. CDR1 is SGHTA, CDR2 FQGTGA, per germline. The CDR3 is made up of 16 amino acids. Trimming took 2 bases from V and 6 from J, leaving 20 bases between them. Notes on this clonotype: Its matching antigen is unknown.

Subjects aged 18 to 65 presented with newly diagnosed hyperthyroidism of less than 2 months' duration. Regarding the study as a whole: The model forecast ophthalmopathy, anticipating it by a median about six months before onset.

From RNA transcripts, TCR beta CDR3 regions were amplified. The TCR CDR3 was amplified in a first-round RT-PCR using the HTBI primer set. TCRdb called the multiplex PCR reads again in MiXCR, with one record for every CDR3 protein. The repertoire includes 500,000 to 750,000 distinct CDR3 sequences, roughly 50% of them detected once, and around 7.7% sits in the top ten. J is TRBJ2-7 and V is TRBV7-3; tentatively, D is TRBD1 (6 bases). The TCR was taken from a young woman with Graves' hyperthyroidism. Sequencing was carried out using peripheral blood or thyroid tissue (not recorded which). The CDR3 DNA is TGTGCCAGCAGCTTAGCGACCGTGGGGGCGCTGTCCGAGCAGTACTTC. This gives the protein CASSLATVGALSEQYF.